This T cell receptor (beta chain) was found in a study of T-cell memory formation after mild COVID-19. Germline CDR1 reads MNHEY; CDR2 reads SMNVEV (reference sequence). The CDR3 contains 15 residues. V lost 3 bases and J 0 bases, leaving 8 bases between the germline ends. TCRdb reprocessed the 5' RACE reads with MiXCR, giving one entry per CDR3 protein. The data hold approximately 340,000 distinct CDR3 sequences, with approximately 15% observed a single time. The clonotype was recovered from a man aged 18 to 35 who had mild COVID-19 (a few samples of this study predate the infection). Cell type and time point are not known. The sample taken for sequencing was PBMCs or a T cell subset sorted from them (not recorded which). The chain employs TRBV27 and TRBJ2-2; D is unclear. The CDR3 DNA reads TGTGCCAGCAGTTTTTTCGGACCGAACACCGGGGAGCTGTTTTTT. Encoded protein: CASSFFGPNTGELFF.